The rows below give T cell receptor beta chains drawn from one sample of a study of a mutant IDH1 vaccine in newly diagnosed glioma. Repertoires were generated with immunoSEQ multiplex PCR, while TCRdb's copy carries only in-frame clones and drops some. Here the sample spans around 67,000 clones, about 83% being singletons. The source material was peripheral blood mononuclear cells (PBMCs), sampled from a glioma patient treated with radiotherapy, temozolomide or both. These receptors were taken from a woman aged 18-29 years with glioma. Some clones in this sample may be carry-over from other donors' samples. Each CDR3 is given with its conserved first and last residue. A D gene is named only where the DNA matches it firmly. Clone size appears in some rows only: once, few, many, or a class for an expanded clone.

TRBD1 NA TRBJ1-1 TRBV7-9 TGTGCCAGCAGCCCCGGACAGGGGGCGGACACTGAAGCTTTCTTT CASSPGQGADTEAFF
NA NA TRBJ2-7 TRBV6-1 TGTGCCAGCAGTGTAAGTGGGCGGGGGCCCTACGAGCAGTACTTC CASSVSGRGPYEQYF
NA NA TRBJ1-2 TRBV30 TGTGCCTGGAGCGCTAAGGCGGGCTACACCTTC CAWSAKAGYTF
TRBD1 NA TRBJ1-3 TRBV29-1 TGCAGCGTTGAAGAGCGTCGACAGGGTTCTGGAAACACCATATATTTT CSVEERRQGSGNTIYF
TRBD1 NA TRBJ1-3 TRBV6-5 TGTGCCAGCAGTTACGAGGGGACAGATGGAAACACCATATATTTT CASSYEGTDGNTIYF
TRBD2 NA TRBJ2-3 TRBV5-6 TGTGCCAGCAGCGCCCGACTAGCGGGGGGGGCAGATACGCAGTATTTT CASSARLAGGADTQYF
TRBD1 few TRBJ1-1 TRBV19 TGTGCCAGTAGTGCCGGAGGGGGCTGGAACACTGAAGCTTTCTTT CASSAGGGWNTEAFF
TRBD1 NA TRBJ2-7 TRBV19 TGTGCCAGTAGTATAGGGGGGCAGGGGGCTTACGAGCAGTACTTC CASSIGGQGAYEQYF
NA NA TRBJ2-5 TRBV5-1 TGCGCCAGCAGCTTGGCCCCGGGGGCCCAAGAGACCCAGTACTTC CASSLAPGAQETQYF
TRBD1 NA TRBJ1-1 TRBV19 TGTGCCAGCGGACAGGGGCCTAGGACTGAAGCTTTCTTT CASGQGPRTEAFF
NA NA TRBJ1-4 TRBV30 TGTGCCTGGAGTGTAAGCTCGAGGCAACTGTTTTTT CAWSVSSRQLFF
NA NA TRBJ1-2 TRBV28 TGTGCCAGCAGTTTGAGGGGGGGTTGGCCGTCTCGGGGAACCTTC CASSLRGGWPSRGTF
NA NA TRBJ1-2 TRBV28 TGTGCCAGCAGTTTGGCCCCCGTTTGGGGCTACACCTTC CASSLAPVWGYTF
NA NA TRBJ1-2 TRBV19 TGTGCCAGTAGTATACTAGGCGGCTACACCTTC CASSILGGYTF
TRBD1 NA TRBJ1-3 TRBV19 TGTGCCAGTAGTTTGGACAGGGTAGGAAACACCATATATTTT CASSLDRVGNTIYF
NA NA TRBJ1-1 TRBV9 TGTGCCAGCAGCGTAGGCCCCCGGGGAGGAGAAACTGAAGCTTTCTTT CASSVGPRGGETEAFF
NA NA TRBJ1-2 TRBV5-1 TGCGCCAGCAGCTCCCGGGACGACTATGGCTACACCTTC CASSSRDDYGYTF
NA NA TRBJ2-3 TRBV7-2 TGTGCCAGCAGGCTTAACACAGATACGCAGTATTTT CASRLNTDTQYF
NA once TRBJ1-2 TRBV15 TGTGCCACCAGCAGAGATCAAACCGTGGGAGGTGGCTACACCTTC CATSRDQTVGGGYTF
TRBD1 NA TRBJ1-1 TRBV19 TGTGCCAGTAGAGGGACAGGCGAAGGAATCACTGAAGCTTTCTTT CASRGTGEGITEAFF
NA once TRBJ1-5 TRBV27 TGTGCCAGCAGTCACCGGGGCTATAATCAGCCCCAGCATTTT CASSHRGYNQPQHF
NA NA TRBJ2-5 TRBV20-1 TGCAGTGCTAGAGGCGAGACCCAGTACTTC CSARGETQYF
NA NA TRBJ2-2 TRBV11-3 TGTGCCAGCAGCTTAGGGGGGGGGCGGAACACCGGGGAGCTGTTTTTT CASSLGGGRNTGELFF
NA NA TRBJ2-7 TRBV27 TGTGCCAGCAGGTCCAAACCGGGGGCCCCCGGAAGGGAGCAGTACTTC CASRSKPGAPGREQYF
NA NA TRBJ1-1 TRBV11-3 TGTGCCGGCAGCCAAGGGGGGACTGAAGCTTTCTTT CAGSQGGTEAFF
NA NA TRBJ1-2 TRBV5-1 TGCGCCAGCAGCTTGGGAACAGGGCCCTCTAACTATGGCTACACCTTC CASSLGTGPSNYGYTF
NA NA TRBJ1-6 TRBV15 TGTGCCACCAGATCCTCGGGGGCCTTGAGCTCCTATAATTCACCCCTCCACTTT CATRSSGALSSYNSPLHF
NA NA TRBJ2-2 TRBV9 TGTGCCAGCAGCGTAGTCCCTCGAAGGGAGCTGTTTTTT CASSVVPRRELFF
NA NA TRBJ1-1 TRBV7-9 TGTGCCAGCAGCTTAGTGAGGGTTTCCACTGAAGCTTTCTTT CASSLVRVSTEAFF
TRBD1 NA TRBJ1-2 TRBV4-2 TGTGCCAGCAGCCAAGGGGTCGACAGGGCTAACTATGGCTACACCTTC CASSQGVDRANYGYTF
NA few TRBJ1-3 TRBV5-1 TGCGCCAGCAGCTTGGATGCGGGGCTTTCTGGAAACACCATATATTTT CASSLDAGLSGNTIYF
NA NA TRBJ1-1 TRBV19 TGTGCCAGTAGTATAGTAGGACAGTCAGCTTTCTTT CASSIVGQSAFF
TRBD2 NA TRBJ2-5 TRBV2 TGTGCCAGCAGAGGCCTGGAGGGAGGGAGCCAAGAGACCCAGTACTTC CASRGLEGGSQETQYF
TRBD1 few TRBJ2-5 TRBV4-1 TGCGCCAGCAGCCAACCCCGGACAGGGGGCAAAGAGACCCAGTACTTC CASSQPRTGGKETQYF
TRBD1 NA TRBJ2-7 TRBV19 TGTGCCAGTAGTAGACAGGGGAACGAGCAGTACTTC CASSRQGNEQYF
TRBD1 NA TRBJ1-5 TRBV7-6 TGTGCCAGCAGCTTAGCCCCAACAGGGGGCACGAGCAATCAGCCCCAGCATTTT CASSLAPTGGTSNQPQHF
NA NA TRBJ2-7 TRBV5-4 TGTGCCAGCAGCTCGGGCAGTCACTACGAGCAGTACTTC CASSSGSHYEQYF
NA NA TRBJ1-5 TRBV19 TGTGCCGGGCGGACGGCCAATCAGCCCCAGCATTTT CAGRTANQPQHF
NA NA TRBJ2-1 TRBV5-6 TGTGCCAGCAGCGGAAACAATGAGCAGTTCTTC CASSGNNEQFF
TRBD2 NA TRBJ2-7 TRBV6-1 TGTGCCACCCGCCATAGCGGGAGGTACGAGCAGTACTTC CATRHSGRYEQYF
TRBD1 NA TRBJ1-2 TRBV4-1 TGCGCCAGCACCTCTAGACAGGGGCTAGCTAGCTATGGCTACACCTTC CASTSRQGLASYGYTF
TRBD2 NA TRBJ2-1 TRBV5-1 TGCGCCAGCAGCCGGACTAGCGGGTTGTACAATGAGCAGTTCTTC CASSRTSGLYNEQFF
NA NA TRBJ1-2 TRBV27 TGTGCCAGCAAGGATGCAGGAGGACCCAACTATGGCTACACCTTC CASKDAGGPNYGYTF
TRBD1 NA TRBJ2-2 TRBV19 TGTGCCAGTAGTAACAGGGGAAGCACCGGGGAGCTGTTTTTT CASSNRGSTGELFF
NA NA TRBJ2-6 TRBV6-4 TGTGCCAGCAGTGACGATCCGCTCTCTGGGGCCAACGTCCTGACTTTC CASSDDPLSGANVLTF
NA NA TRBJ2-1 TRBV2 TGTGCCAGCAGTCCCGGTAGGCAGCAGTTCTTC CASSPGRQQFF
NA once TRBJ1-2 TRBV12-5 TGTGCTAGTGGTTCCCTTAGGAGCTACACCTTC CASGSLRSYTF
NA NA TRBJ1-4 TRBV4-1 TGCGCCAGCAGCCAAACCAGACAGAATGAAAAACTGTTTTTT CASSQTRQNEKLFF
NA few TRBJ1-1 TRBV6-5 TGTGCCAGCAGTTCCCTCGAGATGAACACTGAAGCTTTCTTT CASSSLEMNTEAFF
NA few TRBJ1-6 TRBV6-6 TGTGCCAGCAGTCAAGTCTCCTATAATTCACCCCTCCACTTT CASSQVSYNSPLHF